Described below is a single T cell receptor beta chain sequence and its context. The record originates from a study of blood T cell repertoires in COVID-19. Study context: The origin of the acute and convalescent COVID-19 samples was the United States, Italy and Spain. PBMCs, B-cell-depleted T cells, or T cells provided the cDNA or gDNA that made up the material.

Under the authors' procedure: The assay estimated nucleated cells by amplifying reference gene primers. The protocol was immunoSEQ multiplex PCR, while the TCRdb copy is restricted to in-frame clones and leaves out a portion. V and J calls and clone size are as listed in that table; D and trimming were resolved from the DNA. The table includes around 400,000 clones, around 87% detected once. This CDR3 spans 12 amino acids. CDR1 and CDR2 from the germline V gene are SGHTA and FQGTGA. V lost 5 bases, J lost 7 bases, and 11 bases lay in between. This sequence was found in a woman aged 55-70 years with COVID-19, enrolled during active disease. The specimen was peripheral blood. The chain is built from TRBV7-3 and TRBJ2-5; D perhaps matches TRBD2 (7 bases). The CDR3 reads CASSPRGGTQYF. CDR3 sequence (DNA): TGTGCCAGCAGCCCAAGGGGGGGGACCCAGTACTTC.